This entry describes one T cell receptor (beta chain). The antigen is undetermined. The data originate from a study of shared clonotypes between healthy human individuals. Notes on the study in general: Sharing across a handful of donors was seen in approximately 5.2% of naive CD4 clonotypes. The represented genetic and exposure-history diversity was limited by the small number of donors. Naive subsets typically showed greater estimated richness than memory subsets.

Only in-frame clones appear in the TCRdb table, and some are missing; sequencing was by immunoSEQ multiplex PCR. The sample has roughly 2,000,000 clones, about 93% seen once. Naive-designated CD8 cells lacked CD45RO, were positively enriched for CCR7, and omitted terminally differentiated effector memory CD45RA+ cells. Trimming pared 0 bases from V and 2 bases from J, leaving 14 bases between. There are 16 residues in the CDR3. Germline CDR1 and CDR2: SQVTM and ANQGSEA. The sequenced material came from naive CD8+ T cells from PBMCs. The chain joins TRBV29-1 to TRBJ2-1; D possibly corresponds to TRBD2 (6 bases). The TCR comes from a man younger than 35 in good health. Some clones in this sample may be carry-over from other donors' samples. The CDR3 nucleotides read TGCAGCGTTGAAGAGGGGACTGCCCCACCCTACAATGAGCAGTTCTTC. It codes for CSVEEGTAPPYNEQFF.